This TCR beta chain was profiled in a study of radiation and T cells in renal cell carcinoma. Whole-study results and caveats: Pretreatment tumor biopsies were lacking, so baseline clonotypes are unknown. From baseline, blood top tumor clonotypes peaked at 2 weeks post-radiation.

This clone has a single count. Its target is unknown. TCRdb's table, derived via immunoSEQ multiplex PCR, lists solely in-frame clones and lacks some. In the table there are 150,000 to 160,000 clones, approximately 86% of which are singletons. CDR3 size: 17 residues. Germline CDR1 MNHNS, CDR2 SASEGT. V lost 4 bases, J lost 4 bases, and 13 bases stayed unmatched. As to time point: blood 2 weeks post-SBRT. As to treatment: 15 Gy SBRT to primary tumor, nephrectomy 4 weeks later. This TCR was recovered from a woman aged 45-59 years with renal cell carcinoma. The sample was blood, taken from a patient whose treatment included radiotherapy and nephrectomy. The chain recombines TRBV6-1 with TRBJ1-2; TRBD1 matches at 9 bases. For the CDR3, the DNA is TGTGCCAGCAGTGTGCCGGGACAGGGTCTCCGGTTCTATGGCTACACCTTC. This sequence encodes CASSVPGQGLRFYGYTF.